This TCR beta chain was found in a study of blood T cell repertoires in COVID-19. Whole-study context: Specimens from acute and convalescent COVID-19 originated in the United States, Italy and Spain. T cells, B-cell-depleted T cells, or PBMCs supplied cDNA or gDNA.

Method: immunoSEQ multiplex PCR; TCRdb's copy keeps in-frame clones and lacks some. The repertoire holds roughly 330,000 clones, with just over 85% as singletons. Germline V gene sequence: CDR1 LGHNA, CDR2 YNFKEQ. The CDR3 length is 19 residues. Trimming took 1 base from V and 2 from J; bases not matched to a gene: 14. Source material: PBMCs or T cells enriched from blood (not recorded which). The receptor was isolated from a woman aged 18-35 years who had recovered from COVID-19. The chain has TRBV4-2 and TRBJ2-3; 8 nucleotides align to TRBD2. As DNA, the CDR3 is TGTGCCAGCAGCCAAGCGATCTCCGGGGGGGCTTATGACACAGATACGCAGTATTTT. Its translation: CASSQAISGGAYDTDTQYF.